These 23 T cell receptor beta chains came from one sample sequenced in a study of shared T cell receptors in the human thymus (dated by TCRdb to about 2021). Receptors were amplified or captured by the immunoSEQ multiplex PCR assay. TCRdb retrieved this table from immuneACCESS and kept in-frame rearrangements only. Not all clones are present; in checked studies, unresolved V genes account for under half, and no reason is known for the remainder. Across this sample there are some 700,000 clones, with approximately 85% seen only once. In total, the top ten clones hold roughly 0.01% of the sample. This sample also belongs to another study, concerning human thymus T cells.

Source material: thymocytes. These receptors all stem from a girl less than two years old with a congenital heart defect. Donor details come from another sample of the same person, matched by shared clones.

In its sample, this clone was seen a few times. This chain joins TRBV2 and TRBJ2-3, with a possible D match to TRBD1 (6 bases). The ends were cut back, 6 bases at V and 3 bases at J, with 16 bases in the middle. The length of the CDR3 is 15 residues. CDR1 and CDR2 (germline): SNHLY, FYNNEI. The CDR3 sequence: CASSPPLRGTDTQYF. Written as DNA, the CDR3 is TGTGCCAGCAGCCCGCCCCTGAGGGGGACAGATACGCAGTATTTT.

This clone was detected only once. The rearrangement uses TRBV4-1 and TRBJ2-5; D may be TRBD1 (6 bases). This CDR3 contains 17 residues. V was clipped by 0 bases and J by 5 bases, with 19 bases between them. Germline lookup yields CDR1 MGHRA and CDR2 YSYEKL. Here the CDR3 reads CASSQESAWTARETQYF. CDR3 DNA sequence: TGCGCCAGCAGCCAAGAAAGCGCCTGGACAGCTCGGGAGACCCAGTACTTC.

This chain uses TRBV19 with TRBJ1-1; 8 bases align to TRBD1. The length of the CDR3 is 14 residues. Germline-derived CDR1 and CDR2 are LNHDA and SQIVND (reference sequence). The CDR3 region has the DNA TGTGCTACAGGACAGGGTGGATTTGGCACTGAAGCTTTCTTT. Protein sequence: CATGQGGFGTEAFF. The full variable domain, completed using reference TRBV19 and TRBJ1-1, is DGGITQSPKYLFRKEGQNVTLSCEQNLNHDAMYWYRQDPGQGLRLIYYSQIVNDFQKGDIAEGYSVSREKKESFPLTVTSAQKNPTAFYLCATGQGGFGTEAFFGQGTRLTVV.

J is TRBJ1-2 and V is TRBV19; a weak D match, TRBD1 (5 bases). V lost 7 bases and J lost 3, with 12 bases in between. The CDR3 is 13 residues long. CDR1 and CDR2 from the germline V gene are LNHDA and SQIVND (reference sequence). The CDR3 reads CASNVPGDYGYTF. CDR3 bases: TGTGCCAGTAACGTACCGGGGGACTATGGCTACACCTTC.

V is TRBV28 and J is TRBJ2-1; 7 positions match TRBD1. V shed 7 bases and J 0 bases; nucleotides not matched to a gene: 6. Germline CDR1 and CDR2: MDHEN and SYDVKM. The CDR3 runs 15 residues. Here the CDR3 DNA reads TGTGCCAGCACACTCCGGGACAGCTCCTACAATGAGCAGTTCTTC. This sequence encodes CASTLRDSSYNEQFF.

The rearrangement uses TRBV6-4 and TRBJ2-1, with TRBD1 matching 7 bases. Germline CDR1 MRHNA, CDR2 SNTAGT. This CDR3 contains 21 residues. J lost 1 base, V lost 1 base, and 19 bases had no gene match. The CDR3 bases are TGTGCCAGCAGTGACTTCCGGCCCACCAATAAGACAGGGCTATCCTACAATGAGCAGTTCTTC. This sequence encodes CASSDFRPTNKTGLSYNEQFF.

The J gene is TRBJ1-1, the V gene TRBV5-4; D is possibly TRBD1 (5 bases). From germline, CDR1 is SGHNT and CDR2 YYREEE (reference sequence). The CDR3 spans 16 residues. Between the trimmed V and J ends, which lost 0 bases and 0 bases, there was a span of 12 bases. CDR3 residues: CASSLVAGNVNTEAFF. CDR3 bases: TGTGCCAGCAGCTTGGTGGCAGGGAATGTGAACACTGAAGCTTTCTTT.

The gene calls are TRBV6-6 and TRBJ1-1, with D unresolved. The germline gives CDR1 MNHNY, CDR2 SVGAGI (reference sequence). This CDR3 is 14 amino acids long. Trimming took 7 bases from V and 8 from J, leaving 20 bases between them. This chain's CDR3 is CASTPLNSWAEAFF. DNA of the CDR3: TGTGCCAGCACCCCCCTGAATTCGTGGGCCGAAGCTTTCTTT.

This clone appeared a few times. This chain links TRBV10-2 with TRBJ2-7; D gene ambiguous. V was cut by 1 base and J by 6 bases, with 7 bases left in between. CDR1 is WSHSY and CDR2 is SAAADI in the germline V gene. This CDR3 contains 12 residues. The chain's CDR3 is CASSEFLREQYF. The CDR3 coding sequence is TGCGCCAGCAGTGAGTTCCTACGCGAGCAGTACTTC.

This clone was seen only once. The rearrangement joins TRBV19 to TRBJ1-1; D is perhaps TRBD1 (5 bases). In germline, CDR1 is LNHDA, CDR2 SQIVND (reference sequence). The V gene lost 2 bases and the J gene lost 1 base, with 11 bases spanning the gap. The CDR3 runs 15 residues. CDR3 in DNA: TGTGCCAGTAGTATAAAAAACAGGAAGAACACTGAAGCTTTCTTT. This gives the protein CASSIKNRKNTEAFF.

The V gene is TRBV9, the J gene TRBJ2-4; 8 bases fit TRBD2. This CDR3 has 21 residues. V lost 0 bases, J lost 0 bases, and 17 bases stayed unmatched. The V gene's germline CDR1 is SGDLS and CDR2 YYNGEE. The DNA for the CDR3 is TGTGCCAGCAGCGTAGCGGGTTCCAGCGGGGGTGACTCGCTAGCCAAAAACATTCAGTACTTC. Protein sequence: CASSVAGSSGGDSLAKNIQYF.

This chain links TRBV5-4 with TRBJ1-1, with D possibly being TRBD1 (5 bases). The V and J ends lost 3 bases and 0 bases respectively, with 15 bases between them. This CDR3 has 16 residues. The germline gives CDR1 SGHNT, CDR2 YYREEE (reference sequence). The CDR3: CASSWGRLKVNTEAFF. For the CDR3, the DNA is TGTGCCAGCAGCTGGGGCCGTTTGAAGGTGAACACTGAAGCTTTCTTT.

This clone was detected a few times. The chain employs TRBV20-1 and TRBJ2-5; D is unresolved. The germline V gene encodes CDR1 DFQATT and CDR2 SNEGSKA (reference sequence). This CDR3 is built from 11 residues. The chain's CDR3 is CSAALPGTQYF. CDR3 sequence (DNA): TGCAGCGCTGCGCTCCCCGGGACCCAGTACTTC.

This sequence joins TRBV5-5 and TRBJ1-2; 10 bases are shared with TRBD1. Germline CDR1 is SGHKS and CDR2 is YYEKEE (reference sequence). V gave up 4 bases and J gave up 4 bases; unmatched junction bases: 10. The CDR3 sequence is 16 residues long. Here the CDR3 reads CASSTPYRDRGYGYTF. In nucleotides, the CDR3 is TGTGCCAGCAGCACTCCCTACCGGGACAGGGGCTATGGCTACACCTTC.

The chain carries TRBV6-4 and TRBJ1-6; D is perhaps TRBD1 (5 bases). The CDR3 has 15 amino acids. Germline V gene data show CDR1 as MRHNA and CDR2 as SNTAGT. V lost 6 bases to trimming and J lost 7 bases, with 16 bases between them. The CDR3 nucleotides read TGTGCCAGCAGGGCTCGGGGGAGGTCGAATTCACCCCTCCACTTT. Encoded protein: CASRARGRSNSPLHF.

The chain links TRBV5-1 to TRBJ2-1; 11 bases match TRBD1. CDR3 size: 22 residues. Germline loops: CDR1 SGHRS, CDR2 YFSETQ. The V segment lost 1 base and the J segment 1 base; nucleotides outside the gene matches: 19. This chain's CDR3 is CASSLLRDRGIGFLLSYNEQFF. In DNA form, the CDR3 reads TGCGCCAGCAGCTTGCTCCGGGACAGGGGGATAGGGTTCCTATTATCCTACAATGAGCAGTTCTTC.

The CDR3 is CASSSQGLADTQYF. The CDR3 coding sequence is TGTGCCAGTAGTAGTCAGGGTCTCGCAGATACGCAGTATTTT. This chain joins TRBV19 and TRBJ2-3; D is perhaps TRBD1 (5 bases). This CDR3 has 14 residues. CDR1 and CDR2 (germline): LNHDA, SQIVND (reference sequence). Deletions cut 4 bases from V and 4 bases from J, with 12 bases between.

The genes are TRBV6-6 and TRBJ1-6; D gene uncertain. V was shortened by 7 bases and J by 5 bases, with 12 bases between the two germline ends. The CDR3 extends over 14 amino acids. Germline V gene lookup returns CDR1 MNHNY and CDR2 SVGAGI (reference sequence). In DNA form, the CDR3 reads TGTGCCAGCACCCCGGTCGGTCATAATTCACCCCTCCACTTT. It encodes CASTPVGHNSPLHF.

This chain uses TRBV28 with TRBJ1-3; perhaps TRBD1 as D (5 bases). The CDR3 consists of 16 residues. CDR1 and CDR2 from the germline V gene are MDHEN and SYDVKM. Trimming stripped 6 bases from V and 1 base from J, with 16 bases between. DNA for the CDR3: TGTGCCAGCAGCCCGCAGACTAGGGGTTCTGGAAACACCATATATTTT. Its translation is CASSPQTRGSGNTIYF.

This chain joins TRBV1 and TRBJ1-2; TRBD1, the table's D call, was not compared with the DNA. TRBV1 has pseudogene status. The CDR3 extends over 13 amino acids. The CDR3 sequence: CTSSLRGLSGYTF. The CDR3 DNA reads TGCACCAGCAGCCTCAGGGGGCTCAGCGGCTACACCTTC.

The chain couples TRBV9 to TRBJ2-7; 9 bases agree with TRBD1. The CDR3 consists of 14 residues. In germline, CDR1 is SGDLS, CDR2 YYNGEE. Trimming cost V 4 bases and J 5 bases; bases outside gene matches: 7. In DNA, the CDR3 is TGTGCCAGCAGCATCCGGGACAGGGCCCACGAGCAGTACTTC. Its translation is CASSIRDRAHEQYF.

The chain combines TRBV4-3 with TRBJ2-1, with a possible D match to TRBD2 (5 bases). Per the germline V gene, CDR1 is LGHNA and CDR2 is YSLEER. This CDR3 has 12 amino acids. V lost 6 bases and J lost 12, with 15 bases in between. The DNA for the CDR3 is TGCGCCAGCAGTCCCCCTCCCGGGATGCAGTTCTTC. It translates to CASSPPPGMQFF.

The chain carries TRBV10-3 and TRBJ2-1; perhaps TRBD2 as D (7 bases). Between the trimmed V and J ends, which lost 4 bases and 7 bases, there was a span of 17 bases. The CDR3 loop spans 15 amino acids. CDR1 and CDR2 (germline): ENHRY, SYGVKD. The CDR3 DNA reads as TGTGCCATCAGTGGGGGGGCGGGGGAAAGGAATGAGCAGTTCTTC. This translates into CAISGGAGERNEQFF.